These 10 T cell receptor beta chains were all obtained from the same sample, sequenced in a study of CXCR3-negative and CXCR3-positive naive CD8 T cells. Study results and caveats: Against CXCR3-negative naive cells, CXCR3-positive naive cells showed more hydrophobic TRB CDR3s.

UMI-labeled TRB cDNA libraries were prepared by 5' RACE. TCRdb reprocessed the 5' RACE reads; each CDR3 protein has one entry and no DNA is given. Listed are approximately 100,000 distinct CDR3 sequences; approximately 0.36% falls within the top ten. No antigen has been assigned to these receptors. The sample was naive CXCR3+ CD8+ T cells from blood. Subset specified: CD45RO-CCR7+CD27+CD95- naive CD8+ T cells expressing CXCR3 (TNR3+). The receptor source for this set is a human donor in good health. Some clones in this sample may be carry-over from other donors' samples.

The genes are TRBV20-1 and TRBJ2-3; TCRdb lists TRBD1, though no DNA is available to test this call. The germline V gene has CDR1 DFQATT and CDR2 SNEGSKA (reference sequence). CDR3 length: 17 amino acids. The CDR3 here is CSARAGLAPIIADTQYF.

CDR3 protein: CASSLENGGYETQYF. The chain links TRBV5-1 to TRBJ2-5; TCRdb gives TRBD1 as the D gene, but with no DNA this cannot be confirmed. The germline gives CDR1 SGHRS, CDR2 YFSETQ. The CDR3 is made up of 15 amino acids. Full variable domain (rest looked up from reference TRBV5-1 and TRBJ2-5): KAGVTQTPRYLIKTRGQQVTLSCSPISGHRSVSWYQQTPGQGLQFLFEYFSETQRNKGNFPGRFSGRQFSNSRSEMNVSTLELGDSALYLCASSLENGGYETQYFGPGTRLLVL.

The chain recombines TRBV28 with TRBJ2-5; TCRdb's assignment of TRBD1 cannot be checked, as there is no DNA. This CDR3 is built from 14 residues. Germline CDR1 MDHEN, CDR2 SYDVKM. The CDR3 region is CASTPRVSQETQYF.

This rearrangement joins TRBV28 to TRBJ2-7; absent DNA, TCRdb's TRBD1 call cannot be checked. Germline V gene lookup returns CDR1 MDHEN and CDR2 SYDVKM. The CDR3 loop spans 15 amino acids. The CDR3 region is CASSWGPGQSYEQYF.

V usage is TRBV7-9 and J usage is TRBJ2-7; TCRdb indicates TRBD2, and absent DNA this call remains unverified. This CDR3 has 17 amino acids. Germline CDR1 is SEHNR and CDR2 is FQNEAQ (reference sequence). The chain's CDR3 is CASSLGESGLSPYEQYF. Filled out from reference TRBV7-9 and TRBJ2-7, the complete variable domain reads DTGVSQNPRHKITKRGQNVTFRCDPISEHNRLYWYRQTLGQGPEFLTYFQNEAQLEKSRLLSDRFSAERPKGSFSTLEIQRTEQGDSAMYLCASSLGESGLSPYEQYFGPGTRLTVT.

V usage is TRBV7-2 and J usage is TRBJ2-7. The CDR3 sequence is 12 residues long. Germline V lookup: CDR1 SGHTA, CDR2 FQGNSA. The CDR3 loop is CASSLESGEQYF.

The chain employs TRBV5-1 and TRBJ2-7; TCRdb lists TRBD1, though no DNA is available to test this call. CDR1 and CDR2 (germline): SGHRS, YFSETQ. There are 14 residues in the CDR3. This CDR3 reads CASSFTSRGYEQYF.

V and J are TRBV29-1 and TRBJ2-1; TCRdb picks TRBD1, but there is no DNA to check that call. The CDR3 is 13 residues long. Per the germline V gene, CDR1 is SQVTM and CDR2 is ANQGSEA. The CDR3 sequence: CSAPGQGAWEQFF.

This chain connects TRBV27 to TRBJ2-7; the TRBD2 assignment by TCRdb is unverifiable without DNA. The CDR3 is 14 amino acids. Germline CDR1 is MNHEY and CDR2 is SMNVEV (reference sequence). The CDR3 loop is CASSLHLAGYEQYF.

The chain couples TRBV5-1 to TRBJ2-2; TCRdb picks TRBD2, but there is no DNA to check that call. Germline CDR1 is SGHRS and CDR2 is YFSETQ. CDR3 length equals 17 residues. CDR3 protein: CASSPGLAGFDTGELFF. Full variable domain (remainder filled in from reference TRBV5-1 and TRBJ2-2): KAGVTQTPRYLIKTRGQQVTLSCSPISGHRSVSWYQQTPGQGLQFLFEYFSETQRNKGNFPGRFSGRQFSNSRSEMNVSTLELGDSALYLCASSPGLAGFDTGELFFGEGSRLTVL.